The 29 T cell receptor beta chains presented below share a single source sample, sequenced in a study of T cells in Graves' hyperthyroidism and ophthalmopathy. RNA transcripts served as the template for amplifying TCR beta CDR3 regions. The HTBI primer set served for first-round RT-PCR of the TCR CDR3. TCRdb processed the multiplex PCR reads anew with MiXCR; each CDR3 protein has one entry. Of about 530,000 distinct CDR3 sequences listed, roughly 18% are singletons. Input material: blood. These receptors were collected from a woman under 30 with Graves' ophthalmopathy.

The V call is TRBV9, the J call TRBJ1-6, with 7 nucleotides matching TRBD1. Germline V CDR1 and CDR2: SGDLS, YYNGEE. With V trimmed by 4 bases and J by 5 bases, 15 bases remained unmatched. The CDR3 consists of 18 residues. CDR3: CASSSRTGDDFDNSPLHF. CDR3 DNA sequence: TGTGCCAGCAGCTCTCGGACAGGCGACGACTTCGATAATTCACCCCTCCACTTT.

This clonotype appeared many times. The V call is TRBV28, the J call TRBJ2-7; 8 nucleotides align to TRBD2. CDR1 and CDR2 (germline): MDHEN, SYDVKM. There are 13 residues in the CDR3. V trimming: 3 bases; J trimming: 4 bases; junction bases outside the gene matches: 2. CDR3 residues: CASSFGGVYEQYF. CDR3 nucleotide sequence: TGTGCCAGCAGTTTCGGGGGGGTTTACGAGCAGTACTTC. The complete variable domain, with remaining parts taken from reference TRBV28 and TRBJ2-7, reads DVKVTQSSRYLVKRTGEKVFLECVQDMDHENMFWYRQDPGLGLRLIYFSYDVKMKEKGDIPEGYSVSREKKERFSLILESASTNQTSMYLCASSFGGVYEQYFGPGTRLTVT.

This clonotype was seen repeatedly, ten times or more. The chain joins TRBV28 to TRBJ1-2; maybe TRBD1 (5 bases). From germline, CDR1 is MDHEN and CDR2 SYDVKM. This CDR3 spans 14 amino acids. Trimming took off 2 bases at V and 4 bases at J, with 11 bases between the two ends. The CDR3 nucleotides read TGTGCCAGCAGTTTAGCCCGGGACCCCTATGGCTACACCTTC. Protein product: CASSLARDPYGYTF.

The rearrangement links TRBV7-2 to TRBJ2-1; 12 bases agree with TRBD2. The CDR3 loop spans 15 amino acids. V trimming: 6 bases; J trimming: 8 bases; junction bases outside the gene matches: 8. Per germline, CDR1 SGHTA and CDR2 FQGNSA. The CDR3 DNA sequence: TGTGCCAGCAGTTGGGGACTAGCGGGCCTCTATGAGCAGTTCTTC. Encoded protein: CASSWGLAGLYEQFF.

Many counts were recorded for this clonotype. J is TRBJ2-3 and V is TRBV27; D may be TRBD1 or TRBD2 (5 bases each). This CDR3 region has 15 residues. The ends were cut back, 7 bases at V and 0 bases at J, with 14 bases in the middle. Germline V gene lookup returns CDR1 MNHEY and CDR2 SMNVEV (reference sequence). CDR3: CASTWGRASTDTQYF. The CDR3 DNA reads TGTGCCAGCACCTGGGGGAGAGCTAGCACAGATACGCAGTATTTT.

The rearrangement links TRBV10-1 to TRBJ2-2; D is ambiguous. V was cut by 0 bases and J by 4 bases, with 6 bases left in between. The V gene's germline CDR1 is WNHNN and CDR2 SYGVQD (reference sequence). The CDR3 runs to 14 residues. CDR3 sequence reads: CASSESGFTGELFF. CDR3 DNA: TGCGCCAGCAGTGAGTCTGGATTCACCGGGGAGCTGTTTTTT.

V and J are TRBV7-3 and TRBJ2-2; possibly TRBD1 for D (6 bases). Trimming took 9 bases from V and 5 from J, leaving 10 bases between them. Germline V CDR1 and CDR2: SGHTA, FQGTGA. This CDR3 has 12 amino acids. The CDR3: CASKGGTGELFF. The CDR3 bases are TGTGCCAGTAAAGGGGGAACCGGGGAGCTGTTTTTT.

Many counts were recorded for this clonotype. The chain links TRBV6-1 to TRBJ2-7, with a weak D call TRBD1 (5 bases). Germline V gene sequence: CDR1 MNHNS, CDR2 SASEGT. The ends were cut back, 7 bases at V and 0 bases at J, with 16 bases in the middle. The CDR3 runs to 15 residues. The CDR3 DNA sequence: TGTGCCAGCACCTTCGGACATGTGAGCTCCTACGAGCAGTACTTC. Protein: CASTFGHVSSYEQYF.

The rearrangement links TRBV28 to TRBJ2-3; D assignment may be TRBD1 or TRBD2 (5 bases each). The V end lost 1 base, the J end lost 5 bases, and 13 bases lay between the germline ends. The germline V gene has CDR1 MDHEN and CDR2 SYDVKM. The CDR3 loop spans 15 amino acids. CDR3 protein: CASSLLGEQGDTQYF. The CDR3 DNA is TGTGCCAGCAGTTTATTGGGGGAGCAGGGAGATACGCAGTATTTT.

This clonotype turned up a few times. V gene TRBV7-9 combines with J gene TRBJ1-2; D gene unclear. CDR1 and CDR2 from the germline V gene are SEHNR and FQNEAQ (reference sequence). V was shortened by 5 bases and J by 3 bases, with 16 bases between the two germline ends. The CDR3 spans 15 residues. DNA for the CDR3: TGTGCCAGCAGCCGAAGCCCCGGGGATCACTATGGCTACACCTTC. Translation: CASSRSPGDHYGYTF.

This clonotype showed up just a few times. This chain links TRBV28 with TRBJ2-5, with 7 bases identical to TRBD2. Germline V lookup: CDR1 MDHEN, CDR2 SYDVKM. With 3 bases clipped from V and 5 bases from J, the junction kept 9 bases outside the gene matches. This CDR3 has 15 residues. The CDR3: CASSFAGELGETQYF. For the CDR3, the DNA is TGTGCCAGCAGTTTCGCGGGAGAGTTGGGGGAGACCCAGTACTTC.

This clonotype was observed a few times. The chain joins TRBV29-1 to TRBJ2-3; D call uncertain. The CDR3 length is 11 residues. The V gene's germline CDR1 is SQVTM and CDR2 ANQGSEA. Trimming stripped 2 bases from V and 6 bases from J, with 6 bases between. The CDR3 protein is CSVEPNDTQYF. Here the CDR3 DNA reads TGCAGCGTTGAACCCAACGATACGCAGTATTTT.

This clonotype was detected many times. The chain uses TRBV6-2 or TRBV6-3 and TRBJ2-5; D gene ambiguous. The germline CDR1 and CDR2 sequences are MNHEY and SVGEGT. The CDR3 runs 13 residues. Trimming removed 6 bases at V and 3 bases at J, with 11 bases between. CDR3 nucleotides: TGTGCCAGCAGCCTCTACATGAAAGAGACCCAGTACTTC. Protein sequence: CASSLYMKETQYF.

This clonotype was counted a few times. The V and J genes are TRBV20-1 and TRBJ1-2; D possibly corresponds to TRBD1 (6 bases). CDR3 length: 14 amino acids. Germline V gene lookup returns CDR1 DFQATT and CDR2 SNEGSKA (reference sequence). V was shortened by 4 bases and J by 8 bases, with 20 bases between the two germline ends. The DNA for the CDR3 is TGCAGTGCTACGCGGGACACAACTTGGTGGGGCTACACCTTC. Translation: CSATRDTTWWGYTF.

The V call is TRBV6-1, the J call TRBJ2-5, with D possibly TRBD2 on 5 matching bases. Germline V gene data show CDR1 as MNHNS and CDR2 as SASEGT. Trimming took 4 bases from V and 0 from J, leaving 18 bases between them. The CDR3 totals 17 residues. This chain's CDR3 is CASSAARGSRNQETQYF. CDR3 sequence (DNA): TGTGCCAGCAGTGCCGCCCGGGGTTCGAGAAACCAAGAGACCCAGTACTTC.

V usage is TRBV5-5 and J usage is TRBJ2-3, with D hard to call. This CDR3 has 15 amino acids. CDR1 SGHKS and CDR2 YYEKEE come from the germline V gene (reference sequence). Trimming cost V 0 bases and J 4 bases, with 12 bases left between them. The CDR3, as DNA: TGTGCCAGCAGCTTGGAGGCGGCAATACCAGATACGCAGTATTTT. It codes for CASSLEAAIPDTQYF.

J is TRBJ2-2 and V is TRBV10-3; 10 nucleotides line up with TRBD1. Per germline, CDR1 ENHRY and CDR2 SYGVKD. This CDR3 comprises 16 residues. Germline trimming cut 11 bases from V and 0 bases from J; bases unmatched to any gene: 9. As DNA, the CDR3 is TGTGCCGTCCAAACCGGGACAGGGGCGAACACCGGGGAGCTGTTTTTT. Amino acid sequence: CAVQTGTGANTGELFF.

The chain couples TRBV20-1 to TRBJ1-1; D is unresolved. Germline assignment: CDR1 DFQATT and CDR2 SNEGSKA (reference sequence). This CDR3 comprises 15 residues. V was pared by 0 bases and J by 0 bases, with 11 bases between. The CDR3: CSARDSHIMNTEAFF. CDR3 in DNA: TGCAGTGCTAGAGATTCCCACATCATGAACACTGAAGCTTTCTTT.

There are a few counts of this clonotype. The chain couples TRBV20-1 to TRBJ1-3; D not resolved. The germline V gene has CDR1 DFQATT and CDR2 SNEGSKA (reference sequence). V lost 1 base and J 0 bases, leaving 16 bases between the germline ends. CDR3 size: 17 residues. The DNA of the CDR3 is TGCAGTGCTAGAGTTCCGACATTGACGGGCTCTGGAAACACCATATATTTT. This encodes CSARVPTLTGSGNTIYF.

CDR3 amino acids: CASSQTGTGGYNEQFF. The CDR3 DNA reads as TGTGCCAGCAGCCAAACCGGGACAGGGGGCTACAATGAGCAGTTCTTC. The V call is TRBV12-3 or TRBV12-4, the J call TRBJ2-1, with 11 positions matching TRBD1. The CDR3 length is 16 residues. J was trimmed by 3 bases and V by 6 bases; bases with no gene match: 7.

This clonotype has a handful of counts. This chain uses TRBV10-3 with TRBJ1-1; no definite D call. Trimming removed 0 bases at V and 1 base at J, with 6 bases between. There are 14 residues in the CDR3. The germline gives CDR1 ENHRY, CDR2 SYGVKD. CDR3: CAISESWPNTEAFF. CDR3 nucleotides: TGTGCCATCAGTGAGTCGTGGCCGAACACTGAAGCTTTCTTT.

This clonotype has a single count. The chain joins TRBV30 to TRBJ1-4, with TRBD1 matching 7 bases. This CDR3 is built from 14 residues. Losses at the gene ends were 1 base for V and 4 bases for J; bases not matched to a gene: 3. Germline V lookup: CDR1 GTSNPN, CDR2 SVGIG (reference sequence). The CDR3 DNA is TGTGCCTGGAGTGGGGACAGCGTTAATGAAAAACTGTTTTTT. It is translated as CAWSGDSVNEKLFF.

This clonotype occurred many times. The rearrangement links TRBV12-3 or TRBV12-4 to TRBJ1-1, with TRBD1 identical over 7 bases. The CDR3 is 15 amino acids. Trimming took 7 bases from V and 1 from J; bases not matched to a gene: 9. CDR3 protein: CASTLTGFSNTEAFF. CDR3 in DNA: TGTGCCAGCACCCTGACAGGGTTTTCGAACACTGAAGCTTTCTTT.

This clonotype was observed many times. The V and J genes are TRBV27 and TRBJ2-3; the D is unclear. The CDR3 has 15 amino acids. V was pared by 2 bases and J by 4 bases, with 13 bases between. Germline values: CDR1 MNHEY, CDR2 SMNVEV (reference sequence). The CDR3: CASSLEAVQSDTQYF. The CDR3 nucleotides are TGTGCCAGCAGTTTAGAGGCAGTACAATCAGATACGCAGTATTTT.

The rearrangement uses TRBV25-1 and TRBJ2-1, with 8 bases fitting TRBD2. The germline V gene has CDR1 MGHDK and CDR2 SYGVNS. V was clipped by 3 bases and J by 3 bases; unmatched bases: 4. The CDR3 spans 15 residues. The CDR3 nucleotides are TGTGCCAGCAGTGAGCCGGGACTAGGCTACAATGAGCAGTTCTTC. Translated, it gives CASSEPGLGYNEQFF.

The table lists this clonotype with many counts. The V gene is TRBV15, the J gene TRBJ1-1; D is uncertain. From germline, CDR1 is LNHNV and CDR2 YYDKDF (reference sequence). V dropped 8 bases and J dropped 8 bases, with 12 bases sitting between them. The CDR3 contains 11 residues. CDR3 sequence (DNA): TGTGCCACCCCCTCCCCTTCAGAAGCTTTCTTT. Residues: CATPSPSEAFF. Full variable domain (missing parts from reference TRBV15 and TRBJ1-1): DAMVIQNPRYQVTQFGKPVTLSCSQTLNHNVMYWYQQKSSQAPKLLFHYYDKDFNNEADTPDNFQSRRPNTSFCFLDIRSPGLGDTAMYLCATPSPSEAFFGQGTRLTVV.

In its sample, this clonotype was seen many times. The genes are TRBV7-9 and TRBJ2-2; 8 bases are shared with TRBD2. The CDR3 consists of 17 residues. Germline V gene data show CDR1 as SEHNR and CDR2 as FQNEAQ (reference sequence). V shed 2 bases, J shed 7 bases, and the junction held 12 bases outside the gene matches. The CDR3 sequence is CASSLFAGAGEGGELFF. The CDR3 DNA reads TGTGCCAGCAGCTTATTCGCGGGAGCGGGAGAAGGCGGGGAGCTGTTTTTT.

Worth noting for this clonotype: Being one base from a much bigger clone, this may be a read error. As DNA, the CDR3 is TGCGCCAGCAGCTTGAAGACAGGGGGCGGAGACGAGCAGTACTTC. This sequence encodes CASSLKTGGGDEQYF. V is TRBV5-1 and J is TRBJ2-7; 10 bases match TRBD1. V shed 1 base, J shed 5 bases, and the junction held 6 bases outside the gene matches. This CDR3 is 15 amino acids long. Per the germline V gene, CDR1 is SGHRS and CDR2 is YFSETQ. The variable domain in full, completed from reference TRBV5-1 and TRBJ2-7, reads KAGVTQTPRYLIKTRGQQVTLSCSPISGHRSVSWYQQTPGQGLQFLFEYFSETQRNKGNFPGRFSGRQFSNSRSEMNVSTLELGDSALYLCASSLKTGGGDEQYFGPGTRLTVT.

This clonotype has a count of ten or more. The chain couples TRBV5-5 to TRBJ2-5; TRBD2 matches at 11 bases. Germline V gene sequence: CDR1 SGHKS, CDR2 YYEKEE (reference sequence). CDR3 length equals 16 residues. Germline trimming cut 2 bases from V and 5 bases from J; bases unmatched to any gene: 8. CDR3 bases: TGTGCCAGCAGCTTTCTAGCGGGGGGCACCAAGGAGACCCAGTACTTC. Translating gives CASSFLAGGTKETQYF.